This record concerns one T cell receptor beta chain sequence. Its matching antigen is unknown. The sample comes from a study of cytotoxic CD8 clonotypes in ibrutinib-treated CLL. Study results and limitations: T-cell clonality at baseline went above that of age-matched healthy donors and rose and fell with circulating CD8+ T-cell counts.

This table comes from immunoSEQ multiplex PCR, and its TCRdb copy is limited to in-frame clones, with some not included. The table lists about 120,000 clones, 58% of them singletons. This clonotype originated in a human donor with chronic lymphocytic leukemia. The starting material was PBMCs, obtained after 24 months of ibrutinib treatment.

The CDR3: CASSLPAGFRYGYTF. DNA of the CDR3: TGTGCCAGCAGCTTACCCGCCGGGTTCAGGTATGGCTACACCTTC. V is TRBV7-6 and J is TRBJ1-2; D remains ambiguous. There are 15 residues in the CDR3. V lost 2 bases and J 5 bases, leaving 15 bases between the germline ends. Germline CDR1 SGHVS, CDR2 FNYEAQ.